These T cell receptor beta chains were read from a single sample in a study of cytomegalovirus exposure and HLA in healthy donors. The table came from immunoSEQ multiplex PCR; TCRdb's copy has only in-frame clones and leaves some out. The profile shows more than 110,000 clones, over 60% of them singletons. Sequenced material: PBMCs. The receptors derive from a woman aged 45 to 65 in good health and CMV-seronegative. The CDR3 runs from the conserved cysteine through the conserved F or W. Fields, in order: V gene, J gene, D gene, clone size, CDR3 DNA, CDR3 protein. D genes are given only for firm matches. Size is omitted from some rows. Given values are once, few, many or a class for expanded clones.

v_gene: TRBV2
j_gene: TRBJ1-1
d_gene: TRBD1
abundance: .
CDR3nt: TGTGCCAGCAGTGTGGACAGGGGGCAAGAGGGCACTGAAGCTTTCTTT
CDR3aa: CASSVDRGQEGTEAFF

v_gene: TRBV5-1
j_gene: TRBJ1-1
d_gene: .
abundance: .
CDR3nt: TGCGCCAGCAGCGTTGAGATAAACACTGAAGCTTTCTTT
CDR3aa: CASSVEINTEAFF

v_gene: TRBV7-2
j_gene: TRBJ2-1
d_gene: .
abundance: .
CDR3nt: TGTGCCAGCAGCAACCCGCGGGACGAGCAGTTCTTC
CDR3aa: CASSNPRDEQFF

v_gene: TRBV5-6
j_gene: TRBJ2-3
d_gene: .
abundance: few
CDR3nt: TGTGCCAGCAGCTTGGAGCCTAATTTGTTAGATACGCAGTATTTT
CDR3aa: CASSLEPNLLDTQYF

v_gene: TRBV7-9
j_gene: TRBJ1-6
d_gene: .
abundance: .
CDR3nt: TGTGCCAGCAGCATCCTCCGGACCGGGAGCTATTCACCCCTCCACTTT
CDR3aa: CASSILRTGSYSPLHF

v_gene: TRBV7-9
j_gene: TRBJ1-2
d_gene: TRBD1
abundance: .
CDR3nt: TGTGCCAGCAGCAAAAGGGGGCTTAACTATGGCTACACCTTC
CDR3aa: CASSKRGLNYGYTF

v_gene: TRBV19
j_gene: TRBJ1-2
d_gene: .
abundance: .
CDR3nt: TGTGCCAGCTCGGGTCAGGGGTACTATGGCTACACCTTC
CDR3aa: CASSGQGYYGYTF

v_gene: TRBV7-2
j_gene: TRBJ2-7
d_gene: TRBD1
abundance: .
CDR3nt: TGTGCCAGCAGCTTAAACAGGGGCTACGAGCAGTACTTC
CDR3aa: CASSLNRGYEQYF

v_gene: TRBV18
j_gene: TRBJ2-7
d_gene: .
abundance: .
CDR3nt: TGTGCCAGCTCACGTTCTCTGACAGGATCCTACGAGCAGTACTTC
CDR3aa: CASSRSLTGSYEQYF

v_gene: TRBV27
j_gene: TRBJ2-7
d_gene: TRBD2
abundance: .
CDR3nt: TGTGCCAGCAGTTTTTTGGGGGGGGGTTACGAGCAGTACTTC
CDR3aa: CASSFLGGGYEQYF

v_gene: TRBV6-1
j_gene: TRBJ2-1
d_gene: .
abundance: .
CDR3nt: TGTGCCAGCAGTGAACGGGCCGCGGGCAATGAGCAGTTCTTC
CDR3aa: CASSERAAGNEQFF

v_gene: TRBV10-1
j_gene: TRBJ2-2
d_gene: .
abundance: .
CDR3nt: TGCGCCAGCGGCAACCTCGTCGGGGAGCTGTTTTTT
CDR3aa: CASGNLVGELFF

v_gene: TRBV5-1
j_gene: TRBJ1-2
d_gene: TRBD1
abundance: .
CDR3nt: TGCGCCAGCAGCTTGGAAGGTAGTGACAGGGGCTATGGCTACACCTTC
CDR3aa: CASSLEGSDRGYGYTF

v_gene: TRBV15
j_gene: TRBJ1-5
d_gene: TRBD1
abundance: .
CDR3nt: TGTGCCACCAGCAGAGGGGACAGGGGAGCTTGGAGCAATCAGCCCCAGCATTTT
CDR3aa: CATSRGDRGAWSNQPQHF

v_gene: TRBV2
j_gene: TRBJ1-4
d_gene: TRBD1
abundance: .
CDR3nt: TGTGCCAGCAGCTTGGACAGGGGGAATGAAAAACTGTTTTTT
CDR3aa: CASSLDRGNEKLFF

v_gene: TRBV5-4
j_gene: TRBJ1-1
d_gene: TRBD1
abundance: .
CDR3nt: TGTGCCAGCAGCCTGACAGGGGCCACTGAAGCTTTCTTT
CDR3aa: CASSLTGATEAFF

v_gene: TRBV4-1
j_gene: TRBJ2-3
d_gene: .
abundance: .
CDR3nt: TGCGCCAGCAGCCAAGCGGCCGGGATGAGCACAGATACGCAGTATTTT
CDR3aa: CASSQAAGMSTDTQYF

v_gene: TRBV2
j_gene: TRBJ1-2
d_gene: TRBD1
abundance: .
CDR3nt: TGTGCCAGCGGAACAGGGGTCCATGGCTACACCTTC
CDR3aa: CASGTGVHGYTF

v_gene: TRBV2
j_gene: TRBJ2-1
d_gene: TRBD1
abundance: .
CDR3nt: TGTGCCAGCCGCTCCTCGGGACAGTCTAACAATGAGCAGTTCTTC
CDR3aa: CASRSSGQSNNEQFF

v_gene: TRBV4-1
j_gene: TRBJ2-5
d_gene: TRBD2
abundance: .
CDR3nt: TGCGCCAGCAGCTCTTTCGGCGAGGCGGGGGGAGGAGAGACCCAGTACTTC
CDR3aa: CASSSFGEAGGGETQYF

v_gene: TRBV29-1
j_gene: TRBJ1-1
d_gene: .
abundance: .
CDR3nt: TGCAGCGTGGTCGGGACAATCTTCCAGAACACTGAAGCTTTCTTT
CDR3aa: CSVVGTIFQNTEAFF

v_gene: TRBV4-3
j_gene: TRBJ2-2
d_gene: .
abundance: .
CDR3nt: TGCGCCAGCAGCCAAGATTTAATCGGTCCTACGAACACCGGGGAGCTGTTTTTT
CDR3aa: CASSQDLIGPTNTGELFF